This T cell receptor (gamma chain) was captured by sequencing in a study of Vδ1+ human thymocytes. Trimming at V came to 5 bases and at J to 0 bases, leaving 4 bases not matched to a gene. Germline CDR1 VTNTFY, CDR2 YDVSTARD (reference sequence). The CDR3 loop spans 13 amino acids. With respect to this clone: Antigen specificity is unknown.

RNA was extracted from the cells and then reverse transcribed. Pooled V-gene forward primers with one constant-region reverse primer generated the CDR3 amplicons by multiplex PCR. TCRdb made new clone calls on the multiplex PCR reads using CATT. Of 25,000 to 35,000 gamma-chain clones in the sample, around 20% were seen once. General study points: In the thymus, TRG and TRD repertoires looked highly polyclonal with Gaussian CDR3 lengths.

Sequenced sample: Vdelta1+ gamma-delta thymocytes from the thymus. The sample's subset: FACS-sorted CD3+ TCRalphabeta- TCRVdelta1+ TCRVdelta2- thymocytes. The sequence derives from a boy younger than two who had congenital heart surgery. The chain couples TRGV3 to TRGJ1 or TRGJ2. The CDR3 coding sequence is TGTGCCACCTGGGTATCGAATTATTATAAGAAACTCTTT. Its translation is CATWVSNYYKKLF.